This T cell receptor beta chain appears in the sequencing data of a study of naive and memory T cell subsets. The beta constant-region primer was an equimolar mix of two oligonucleotides covering TRBC1 and TRBC2. The ligated cDNA underwent four PCR rounds using SP2 and nested alpha and beta constant-region primers. An oligonucleotide with the SP2 primer and a 12-nucleotide UMI was ligated to the cDNA 3' end. TCRdb recomputed calls from the UMI-ligation and nested PCR reads with MiXCR, one row per CDR3 protein. The sample contains under 150,000 distinct CDR3 sequences, approximately 21% of which appear only once. Note on this clonotype: Its antigen remains unknown.

Cells stained for CD3, CD4, CD8, CD45RA, CD27 and viability were sorted into four CD45RA/CD27 subsets. This CDR3 contains 15 residues. The ends were cut back, 3 bases at V and 1 base at J, with 13 bases in the middle. Looked up from germline, CDR1 is SGDLS and CDR2 is YYNGEE. The study, taken as a whole, reports: Naive repertoires, especially CD8, held a few larger clonotypes, possibly memory cells re-expressing CD45RA.

Sequenced material: naive CD8+ T cells from blood. The sequence came from a human donor in good health. The V gene is TRBV9, the J gene TRBJ1-1; D gene ambiguous. CDR3 DNA sequence: TGTGCCAGCAGCGCCGCGGGCAGCCCGAACACTGAAGCTTTCTTT. It yields the protein CASSAAGSPNTEAFF.